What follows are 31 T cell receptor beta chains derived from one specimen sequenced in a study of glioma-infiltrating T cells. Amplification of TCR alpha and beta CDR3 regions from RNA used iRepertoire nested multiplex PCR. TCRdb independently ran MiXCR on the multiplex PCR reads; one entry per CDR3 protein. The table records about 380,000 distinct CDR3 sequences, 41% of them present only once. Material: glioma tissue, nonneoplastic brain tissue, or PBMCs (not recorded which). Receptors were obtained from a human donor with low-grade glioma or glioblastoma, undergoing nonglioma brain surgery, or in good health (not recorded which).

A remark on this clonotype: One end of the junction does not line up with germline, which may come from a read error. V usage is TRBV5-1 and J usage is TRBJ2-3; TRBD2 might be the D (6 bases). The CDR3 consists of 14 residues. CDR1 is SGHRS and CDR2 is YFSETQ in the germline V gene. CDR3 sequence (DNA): TGCGCCAGCAGTTCTGCGGGGCACACAGATGCGCAGTATTTT. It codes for CASSSAGHTDAQYF. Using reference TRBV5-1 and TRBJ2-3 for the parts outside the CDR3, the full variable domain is KAGVTQTPRYLIKTRGQQVTLSCSPISGHRSVSWYQQTPGQGLQFLFEYFSETQRNKGNFPGRFSGRQFSNSRSEMNVSTLELGDSALYLCASSSAGHTDAQYFGPGTRLTVL.

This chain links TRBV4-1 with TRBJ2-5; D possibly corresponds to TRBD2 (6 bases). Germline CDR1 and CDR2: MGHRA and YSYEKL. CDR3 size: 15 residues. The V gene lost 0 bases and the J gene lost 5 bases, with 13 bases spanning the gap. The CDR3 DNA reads TGCGCCAGCAGCCAAGATTGGGTGGCGGGGGAGACCCAGTACTTC. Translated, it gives CASSQDWVAGETQYF.

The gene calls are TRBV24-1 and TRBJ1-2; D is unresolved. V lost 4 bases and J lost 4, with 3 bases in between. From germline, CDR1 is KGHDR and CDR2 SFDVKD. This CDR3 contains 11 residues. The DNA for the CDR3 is TGTGCCACCAGTGACAGCTATGGCTACACCTTC. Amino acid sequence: CATSDSYGYTF.

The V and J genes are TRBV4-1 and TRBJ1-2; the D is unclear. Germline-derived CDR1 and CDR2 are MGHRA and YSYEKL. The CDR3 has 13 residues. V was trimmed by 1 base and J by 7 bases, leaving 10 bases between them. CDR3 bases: TGCGCCAGCAGCCAAGTTGGAGGGCCTGGCTACACCTTC. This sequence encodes CASSQVGGPGYTF.

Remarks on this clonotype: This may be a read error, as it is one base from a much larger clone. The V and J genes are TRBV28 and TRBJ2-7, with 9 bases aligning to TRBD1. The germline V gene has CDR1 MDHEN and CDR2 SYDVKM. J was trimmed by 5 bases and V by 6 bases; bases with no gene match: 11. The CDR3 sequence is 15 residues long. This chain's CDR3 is CASRDTAGQGNEQYF. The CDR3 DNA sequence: TGTGCCAGCAGAGACACCGCGGGACAGGGCAACGAGCAGTACTTC. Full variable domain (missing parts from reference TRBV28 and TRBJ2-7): DVKVTQSSRYLVKRTGEKVFLECVQDMDHENMFWYRQDPGLGLRLIYFSYDVKMKEKGDIPEGYSVSREKKERFSLILESASTNQTSMYLCASRDTAGQGNEQYFGPGTRLTVT.

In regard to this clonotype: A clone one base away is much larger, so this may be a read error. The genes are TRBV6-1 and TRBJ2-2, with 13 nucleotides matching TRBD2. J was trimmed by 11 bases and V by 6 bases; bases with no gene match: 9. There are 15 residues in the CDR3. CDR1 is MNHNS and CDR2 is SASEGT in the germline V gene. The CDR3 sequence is CASRLAGGPVCELFF. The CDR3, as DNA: TGTGCCAGCAGACTAGCGGGAGGGCCGGTCTGCGAGCTGTTTTTT.

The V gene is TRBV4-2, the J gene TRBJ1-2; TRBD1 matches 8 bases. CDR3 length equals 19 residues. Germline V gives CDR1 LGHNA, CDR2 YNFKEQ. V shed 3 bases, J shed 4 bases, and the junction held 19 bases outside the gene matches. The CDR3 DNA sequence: TGTGCCAGCAGCCAGCGTGCTGGAGACTCCGGGACAGGATCCTATGGCTACACCTTC. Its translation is CASSQRAGDSGTGSYGYTF.

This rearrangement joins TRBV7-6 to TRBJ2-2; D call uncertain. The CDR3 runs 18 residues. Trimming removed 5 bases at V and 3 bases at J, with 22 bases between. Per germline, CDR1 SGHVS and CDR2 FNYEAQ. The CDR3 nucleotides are TGTGCCAGCAGCCCCTCCGCTAGATCAAATTCCTACACCGGGGAGCTGTTTTTT. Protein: CASSPSARSNSYTGELFF.

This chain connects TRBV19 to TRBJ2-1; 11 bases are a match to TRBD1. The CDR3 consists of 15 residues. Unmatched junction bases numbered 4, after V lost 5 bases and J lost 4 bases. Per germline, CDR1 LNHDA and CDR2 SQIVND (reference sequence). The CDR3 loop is CASSVGTGGYNEQFF. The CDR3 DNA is TGTGCCAGTAGTGTCGGGACAGGGGGTTACAATGAGCAGTTCTTC.

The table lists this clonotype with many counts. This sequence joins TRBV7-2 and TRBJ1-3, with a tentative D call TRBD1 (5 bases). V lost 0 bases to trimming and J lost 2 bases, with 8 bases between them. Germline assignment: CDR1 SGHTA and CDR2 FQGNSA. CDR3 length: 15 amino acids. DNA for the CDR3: TGTGCCAGCAGCTTAGCAGGGGTCCCTGGAAACACCATATATTTT. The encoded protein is CASSLAGVPGNTIYF.

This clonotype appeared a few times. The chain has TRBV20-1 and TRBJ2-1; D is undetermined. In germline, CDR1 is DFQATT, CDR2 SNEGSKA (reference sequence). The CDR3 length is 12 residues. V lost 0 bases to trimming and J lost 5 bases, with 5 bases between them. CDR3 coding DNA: TGCAGTGCTAGAGATCGACACAATGAGCAGTTCTTC. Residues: CSARDRHNEQFF.

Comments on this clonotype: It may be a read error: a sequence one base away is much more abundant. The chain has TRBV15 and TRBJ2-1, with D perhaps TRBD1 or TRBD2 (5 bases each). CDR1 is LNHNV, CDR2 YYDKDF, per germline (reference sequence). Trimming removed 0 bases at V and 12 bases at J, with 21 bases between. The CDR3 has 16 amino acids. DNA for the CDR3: TGTGCCACCAGCAGAGATCTGGGACCCAGTCGAGATGTGCAGTTCTTC. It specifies CATSRDLGPSRDVQFF. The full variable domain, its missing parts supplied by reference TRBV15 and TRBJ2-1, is DAMVIQNPRYQVTQFGKPVTLSCSQTLNHNVMYWYQQKSSQAPKLLFHYYDKDFNNEADTPDNFQSRRPNTSFCFLDIRSPGLGDTAMYLCATSRDLGPSRDVQFFGPGTRLTVL.

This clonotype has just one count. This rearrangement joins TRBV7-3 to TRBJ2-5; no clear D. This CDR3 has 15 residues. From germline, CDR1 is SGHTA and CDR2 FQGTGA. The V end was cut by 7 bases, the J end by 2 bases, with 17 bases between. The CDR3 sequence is CASTLSFGRQETQYF. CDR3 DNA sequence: TGTGCCAGCACCCTCTCTTTCGGCAGGCAAGAGACCCAGTACTTC. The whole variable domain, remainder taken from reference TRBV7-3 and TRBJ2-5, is GAGVSQTPSNKVTEKGKYVELRCDPISGHTALYWYRQSLGQGPEFLIYFQGTGAADDSGLPNDRFFAVRPEGSVSTLKIQRTERGDSAVYLCASTLSFGRQETQYFGPGTRLLVL.

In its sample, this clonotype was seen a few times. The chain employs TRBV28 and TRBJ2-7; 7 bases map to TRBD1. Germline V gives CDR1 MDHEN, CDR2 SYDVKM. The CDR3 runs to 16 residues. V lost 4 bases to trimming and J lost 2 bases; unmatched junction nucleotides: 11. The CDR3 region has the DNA TGTGCCAGCAGTTCAAGAGACAGGGTAGGAACCTACGAGCAGTACTTC. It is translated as CASSSRDRVGTYEQYF.

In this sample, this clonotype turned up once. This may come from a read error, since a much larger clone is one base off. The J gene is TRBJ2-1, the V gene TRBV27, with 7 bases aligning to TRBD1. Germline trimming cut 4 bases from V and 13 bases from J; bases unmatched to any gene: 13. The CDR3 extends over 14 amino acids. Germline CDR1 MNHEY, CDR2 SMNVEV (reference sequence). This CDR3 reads CASSYSTGRETQFF. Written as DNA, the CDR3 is TGTGCCAGCAGTTACTCGACAGGGAGAGAGACCCAGTTCTTC.

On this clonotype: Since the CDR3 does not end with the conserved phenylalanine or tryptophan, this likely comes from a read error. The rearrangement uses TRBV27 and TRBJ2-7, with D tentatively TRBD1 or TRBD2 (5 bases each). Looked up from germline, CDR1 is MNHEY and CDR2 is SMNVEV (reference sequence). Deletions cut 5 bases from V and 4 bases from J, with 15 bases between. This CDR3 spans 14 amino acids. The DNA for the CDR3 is TGTGCCAGCAGTCCTGGGACCCGAGGGTACGAGCAGTACCTC. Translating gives CASSPGTRGYEQYL.

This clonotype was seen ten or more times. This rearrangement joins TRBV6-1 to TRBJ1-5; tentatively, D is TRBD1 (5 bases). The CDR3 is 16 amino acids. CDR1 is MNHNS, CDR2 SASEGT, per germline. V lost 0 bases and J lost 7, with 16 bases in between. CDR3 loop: CASSEALEGARQPQHF. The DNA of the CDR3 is TGTGCCAGCAGTGAAGCGCTCGAAGGGGCGAGGCAGCCCCAGCATTTT.

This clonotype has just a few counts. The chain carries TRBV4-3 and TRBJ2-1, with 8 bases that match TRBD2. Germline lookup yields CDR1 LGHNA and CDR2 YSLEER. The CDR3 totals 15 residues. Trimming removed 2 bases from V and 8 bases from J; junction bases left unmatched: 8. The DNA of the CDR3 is TGCGCCAGCAGCCAACCTCCGGCGGGGGGCTATGAGCAGTTCTTC. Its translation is CASSQPPAGGYEQFF.

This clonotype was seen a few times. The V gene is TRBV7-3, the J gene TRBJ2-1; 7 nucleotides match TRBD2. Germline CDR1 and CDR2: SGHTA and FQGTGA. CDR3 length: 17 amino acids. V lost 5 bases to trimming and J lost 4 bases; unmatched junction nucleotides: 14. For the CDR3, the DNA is TGTGCCAGCAGCACAACCCCGGCTAGCGGAGCATACAATGAGCAGTTCTTC. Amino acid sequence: CASSTTPASGAYNEQFF. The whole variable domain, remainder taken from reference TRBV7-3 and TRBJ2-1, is GAGVSQTPSNKVTEKGKYVELRCDPISGHTALYWYRQSLGQGPEFLIYFQGTGAADDSGLPNDRFFAVRPEGSVSTLKIQRTERGDSAVYLCASSTTPASGAYNEQFFGPGTRLTVL.

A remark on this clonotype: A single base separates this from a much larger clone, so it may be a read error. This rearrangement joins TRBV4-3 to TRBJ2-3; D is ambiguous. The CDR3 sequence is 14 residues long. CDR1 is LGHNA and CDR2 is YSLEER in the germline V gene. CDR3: CASGQDPDTDTQYF. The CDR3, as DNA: TGCGCCAGCGGCCAAGATCCCGACACAGATACGCAGTATTTT.

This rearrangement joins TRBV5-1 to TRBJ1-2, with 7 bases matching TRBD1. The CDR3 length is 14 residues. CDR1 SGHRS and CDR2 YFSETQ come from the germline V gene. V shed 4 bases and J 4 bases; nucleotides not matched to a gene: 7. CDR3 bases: TGCGCCAGCAGCGCCGACACAGGGGCCTATGGCTACACCTTC. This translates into CASSADTGAYGYTF. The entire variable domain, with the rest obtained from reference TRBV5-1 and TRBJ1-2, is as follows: KAGVTQTPRYLIKTRGQQVTLSCSPISGHRSVSWYQQTPGQGLQFLFEYFSETQRNKGNFPGRFSGRQFSNSRSEMNVSTLELGDSALYLCASSADTGAYGYTFGSGTRLTVV.

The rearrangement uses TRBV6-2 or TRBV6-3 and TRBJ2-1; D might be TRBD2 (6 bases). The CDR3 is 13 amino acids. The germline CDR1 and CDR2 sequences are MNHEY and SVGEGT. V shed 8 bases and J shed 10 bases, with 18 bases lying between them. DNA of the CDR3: TGTGCCAGCTCACCCGGGAGAGCCTACGAGCAGTTCTTC. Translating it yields CASSPGRAYEQFF.

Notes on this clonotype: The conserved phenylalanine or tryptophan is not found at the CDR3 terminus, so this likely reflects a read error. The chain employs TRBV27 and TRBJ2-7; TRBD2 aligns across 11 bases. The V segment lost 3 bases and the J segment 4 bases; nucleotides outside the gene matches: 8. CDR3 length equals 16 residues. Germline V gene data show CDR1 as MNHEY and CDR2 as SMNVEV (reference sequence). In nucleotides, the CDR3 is TGTGCCAGCAGTTTCATAACTAGCGGGGGCCCATACGAGCAGTACCTC. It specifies CASSFITSGGPYEQYL.

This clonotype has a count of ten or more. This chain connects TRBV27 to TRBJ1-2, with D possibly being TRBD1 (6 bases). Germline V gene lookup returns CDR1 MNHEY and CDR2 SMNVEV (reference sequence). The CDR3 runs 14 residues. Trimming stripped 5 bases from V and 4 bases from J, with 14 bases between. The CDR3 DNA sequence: TGTGCCAGCAGTCACGGCAGGGGTGGCTATGGCTACACCTTC. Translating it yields CASSHGRGGYGYTF.

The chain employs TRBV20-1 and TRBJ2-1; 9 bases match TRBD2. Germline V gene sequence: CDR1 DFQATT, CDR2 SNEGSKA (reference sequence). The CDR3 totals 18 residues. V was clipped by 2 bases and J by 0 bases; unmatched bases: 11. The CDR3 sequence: CSARLRLADSSSYNEQFF. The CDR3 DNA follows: TGCAGTGCTAGACTTAGACTAGCGGACTCGAGCTCCTACAATGAGCAGTTCTTC.

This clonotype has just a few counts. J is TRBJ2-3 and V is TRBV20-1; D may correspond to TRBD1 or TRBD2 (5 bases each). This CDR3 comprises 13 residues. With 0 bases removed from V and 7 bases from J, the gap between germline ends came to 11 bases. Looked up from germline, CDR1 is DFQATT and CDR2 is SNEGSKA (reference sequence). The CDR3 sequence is CSARDGGRHTQYF. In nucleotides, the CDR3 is TGCAGTGCTAGAGATGGGGGACGGCATACGCAGTATTTT.

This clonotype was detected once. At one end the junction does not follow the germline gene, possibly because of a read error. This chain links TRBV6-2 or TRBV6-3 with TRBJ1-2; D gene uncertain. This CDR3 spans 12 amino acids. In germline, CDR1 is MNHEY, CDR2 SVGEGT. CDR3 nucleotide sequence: TGTGCCAGCAGTAAACCGGGTTATGGCTGCACCTTC. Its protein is CASSKPGYGCTF.

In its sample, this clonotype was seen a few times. Here the CDR3 reads CASSHRDGPRNTIYF. For the CDR3, the DNA is TGTGCCAGCAGCCATCGAGACGGACCCCGAAACACCATATATTTT. The chain joins TRBV4-2 to TRBJ1-3, with D hard to call. This CDR3 spans 15 amino acids. The ends were cut back, 3 bases at V and 5 bases at J, with 14 bases in the middle. CDR1 and CDR2 from the germline V gene are LGHNA and YNFKEQ.

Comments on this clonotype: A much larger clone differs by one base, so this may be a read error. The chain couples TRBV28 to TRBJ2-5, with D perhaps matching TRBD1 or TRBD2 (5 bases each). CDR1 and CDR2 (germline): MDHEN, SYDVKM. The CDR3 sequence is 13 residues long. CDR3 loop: CASSFRGPETLYF. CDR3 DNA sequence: TGTGCCAGCAGTTTTCGGGGCCCTGAGACCCTGTACTTC.

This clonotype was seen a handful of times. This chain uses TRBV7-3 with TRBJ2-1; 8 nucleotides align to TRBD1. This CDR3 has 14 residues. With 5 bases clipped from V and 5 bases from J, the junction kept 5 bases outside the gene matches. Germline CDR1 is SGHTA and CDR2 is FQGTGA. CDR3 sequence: CASSTGQGHNEQFF. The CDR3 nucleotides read TGTGCCAGCAGCACCGGACAGGGACACAATGAGCAGTTCTTC.

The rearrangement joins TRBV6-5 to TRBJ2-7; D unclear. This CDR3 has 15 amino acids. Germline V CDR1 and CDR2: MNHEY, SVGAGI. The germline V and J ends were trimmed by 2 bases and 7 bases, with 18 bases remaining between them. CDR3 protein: CASSYPPYEVSEQYF. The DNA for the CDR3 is TGTGCCAGCAGTTACCCCCCGTACGAAGTCTCTGAGCAGTACTTC.